The 12 T cell receptor beta chains in this list originate from one sample, sequenced in a study of cytomegalovirus exposure and HLA in healthy donors. Researchers ran the PCR with 60 Vbeta and 13 Jbeta primers. Clones were read by immunoSEQ multiplex PCR, and TCRdb kept only the in-frame ones, dropping some. The table has tens of thousands of clones, around four fifths seen once. Input material: PBMCs. The source is a woman aged 25-40 years in good health and CMV-seronegative.

This chain connects TRBV28 to TRBJ2-2, with D perhaps matching TRBD1 (5 bases). Germline lookup yields CDR1 MDHEN and CDR2 SYDVKM. CDR3 size: 17 residues. V lost 0 bases and J lost 4, with 15 bases in between. CDR3 DNA: TGTGCCAGCAGTTTATGGACAGAGCTCAGAAGCACCGGGGAGCTGTTTTTT. Its protein is CASSLWTELRSTGELFF.

This chain's CDR3 is CASSQDQVRNEQFF. The CDR3 region has the DNA TGTGCCAGCAGCCAAGATCAAGTCAGGAATGAGCAGTTCTTC. This sequence joins TRBV4-2 and TRBJ2-1; D is ambiguous. Germline V gene sequence: CDR1 LGHNA, CDR2 YNFKEQ. The CDR3 is 14 residues long. Deletions cut 0 bases from V and 7 bases from J, with 10 bases between.

V and J are TRBV19 and TRBJ2-4; TRBD1 matches 9 bases. The CDR3 contains 15 residues. V lost 5 bases and J lost 8; bases outside the gene matches: 10. The germline CDR1 and CDR2 sequences are LNHDA and SQIVND (reference sequence). CDR3 region: CASSSYGTGNDIQYF. For the CDR3, the DNA is TGTGCCAGTAGTTCCTACGGGACAGGGAATGACATTCAGTACTTC.

The rearrangement joins TRBV6-1 to TRBJ2-1; D is possibly TRBD2 (6 bases). CDR1 is MNHNS and CDR2 is SASEGT in the germline V gene. V lost 6 bases to trimming and J lost 7 bases, with 13 bases between them. The CDR3 covers 13 residues. The chain's CDR3 is CASRTPSGNEQFF. DNA of the CDR3: TGTGCCAGCAGGACCCCGAGCGGGAATGAGCAGTTCTTC.

The V call is TRBV27, the J call TRBJ2-1; D may be TRBD1 (7 bases). The germline CDR1 and CDR2 sequences are MNHEY and SMNVEV (reference sequence). The CDR3 covers 14 residues. V was shortened by 3 bases and J by 7 bases, with 13 bases between the two germline ends. In nucleotides, the CDR3 is TGTGCCAGCAGTTTTGGAGGGGGCTGGAATGAGCAGTTCTTC. Residues: CASSFGGGWNEQFF.

This clone was seen more than once but under ten times. This chain links TRBV2 with TRBJ1-1; possible D gene TRBD1, 6 bases. The CDR3 has 12 amino acids. Per the germline V gene, CDR1 is SNHLY and CDR2 is FYNNEI. The ends were cut back, 7 bases at V and 5 bases at J, with 11 bases in the middle. In DNA, the CDR3 is TGTGCCAGCATGGACGGACAGACTGAAGCTTTCTTT. Protein: CASMDGQTEAFF.

The rearrangement links TRBV6-1 to TRBJ2-2; D is possibly TRBD2 (5 bases). V dropped 3 bases and J dropped 5 bases, with 7 bases sitting between them. This CDR3 is 13 amino acids long. Germline-derived CDR1 and CDR2 are MNHNS and SASEGT. The CDR3 protein is CASSDRETGELFF. The CDR3, as DNA: TGTGCCAGCAGTGACCGGGAAACCGGGGAGCTGTTTTTT.

Comment on this clone: The same CDR3 can be traced to other DNA sequences in this sample. The V gene is TRBV10-3, the J gene TRBJ2-1; D uncertain. The CDR3 is 14 amino acids. Germline V lookup: CDR1 ENHRY, CDR2 SYGVKD. V lost 0 bases and J 0 bases, leaving 3 bases between the germline ends. CDR3 sequence reads: CAISESSSYNEQFF. The CDR3 bases are TGTGCCATCAGTGAGTCGAGCTCCTACAATGAGCAGTTCTTC.

This rearrangement joins TRBV5-1 to TRBJ2-1, with 7 bases that match TRBD2. The V gene's germline CDR1 is SGHRS and CDR2 YFSETQ. The V and J ends lost 4 bases and 5 bases, in that order; junction bases with no gene match: 15. This CDR3 has 17 residues. CDR3 sequence reads: CASSPWGTGGSDNEQFF. CDR3 DNA: TGCGCCAGCAGCCCTTGGGGGACGGGAGGCTCGGACAATGAGCAGTTCTTC.

The V call is TRBV6-1, the J call TRBJ1-6; weak D call: TRBD1 (6 bases). The CDR3 extends over 14 amino acids. Germline values: CDR1 MNHNS, CDR2 SASEGT. Trimming pared 7 bases from V and 4 bases from J, leaving 11 bases between. DNA of the CDR3: TGTGCCAGCACAGCAGGGGTGTATAATTCACCCCTCCACTTT. Its protein product is CASTAGVYNSPLHF.

The V call is TRBV19, the J call TRBJ2-2; the D is unclear. The CDR3 has 16 residues. Per the germline V gene, CDR1 is LNHDA and CDR2 is SQIVND (reference sequence). V lost 5 bases and J lost 0, with 13 bases in between. CDR3 amino acids: CASSPKTPANTGELFF. Here the CDR3 DNA reads TGTGCCAGTAGTCCGAAGACACCAGCGAACACCGGGGAGCTGTTTTTT. The entire variable domain, with the rest obtained from reference TRBV19 and TRBJ2-2, is as follows: DGGITQSPKYLFRKEGQNVTLSCEQNLNHDAMYWYRQDPGQGLRLIYYSQIVNDFQKGDIAEGYSVSREKKESFPLTVTSAQKNPTAFYLCASSPKTPANTGELFFGEGSRLTVL.

A single count supports this clone. The V and J genes are TRBV19 and TRBJ1-5, with 7 bases that match TRBD1. The CDR3 covers 12 residues. The germline gives CDR1 LNHDA, CDR2 SQIVND (reference sequence). After removal of 10 bases from V and 5 bases from J, the junction contained 5 bases not matched to a gene. The CDR3 protein is CATADRDQPQHF. The CDR3 nucleotides read TGTGCCACCGCCGACAGGGATCAGCCCCAGCATTTT.